This T cell receptor (beta chain) was obtained from a study of blood T cell repertoires in COVID-19. Study overall: Material from acute and convalescent COVID-19 was sourced from the United States, Italy and Spain. Sources were T cells, B-cell-depleted T cells, or PBMCs; the material itself was cDNA or gDNA.

Methods used by the authors: Researchers report that nucleated cell counts were estimated from reference gene primer amplification. TCRdb's table, derived via immunoSEQ multiplex PCR, lists solely in-frame clones and lacks some. V and J calls and clone size are as listed in that table; D and trimming were resolved from the DNA. This sample has approximately 290,000 clones, with around 88% found just once. The V end was cut by 5 bases, the J end by 2 bases, with 15 bases between. The CDR3 totals 15 residues. Per germline, CDR1 LNHDA and CDR2 SQIVND (reference sequence). The sample consisted of peripheral blood. The sequence came from a man aged 25-40 years with acute or convalescent COVID-19. This sequence joins TRBV19 and TRBJ2-5, with D perhaps TRBD1 (6 bases). The CDR3 reads CASSVQGLAQETQYF. Here the CDR3 DNA reads TGTGCCAGTAGTGTACAGGGCTTGGCGCAAGAGACCCAGTACTTC.